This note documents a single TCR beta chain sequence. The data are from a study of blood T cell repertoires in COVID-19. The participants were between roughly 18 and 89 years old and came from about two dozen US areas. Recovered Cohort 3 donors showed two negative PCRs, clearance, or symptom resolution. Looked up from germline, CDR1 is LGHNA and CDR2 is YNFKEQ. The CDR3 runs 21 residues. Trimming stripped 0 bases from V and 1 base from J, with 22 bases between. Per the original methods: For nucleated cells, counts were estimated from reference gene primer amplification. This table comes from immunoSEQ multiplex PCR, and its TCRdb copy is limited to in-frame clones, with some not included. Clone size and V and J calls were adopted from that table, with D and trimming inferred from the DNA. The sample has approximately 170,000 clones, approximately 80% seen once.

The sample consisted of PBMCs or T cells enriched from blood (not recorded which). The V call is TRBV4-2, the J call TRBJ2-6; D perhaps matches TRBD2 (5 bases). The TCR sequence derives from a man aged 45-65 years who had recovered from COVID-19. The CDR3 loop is CASSQEWGAFPVGSGANVLTF. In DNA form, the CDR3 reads TGTGCCAGCAGCCAAGAGTGGGGAGCGTTTCCGGTGGGGTCTGGGGCCAACGTCCTGACTTTC.